A single sample is the source of the 20 T cell receptor beta chains below, sequenced in a study of shared clonotypes between healthy human individuals (dated by TCRdb to the early 2020s). CD8 naive samples were CD45RO-negative cells positively selected for CCR7, giving a CD45RA+CCR7+ population that excluded TemRA cells. Library preparation employed the immunoSEQ multiplex PCR assay. Entries here come from immuneACCESS through TCRdb and include only in-frame sequences with V and J called. Some clones fail to appear in such tables; in the studies checked, an unresolved V gene covers under half of the shortfall, and the cause of the remainder is unknown. This sample comprises nearly 2 million clones, approximately 94% of them detected only once. The top ten hold around 1% of the sample. The specimen was naive CD8+ T cells sorted from blood. In the paper's terms, the cell subset or site label means: CD45RA+CCR7+. The receptors derive from a young man in good health.

The V gene is TRBV11-2, the J gene TRBJ2-7; tentatively, D is TRBD2 (5 bases). Germline V gene sequence: CDR1 SGHAT, CDR2 FQNNGV. With 4 bases removed from V and 6 bases from J, the gap between germline ends came to 7 bases. The CDR3 spans 11 residues. DNA for the CDR3: TGTGCCAGCAGCTCACGGGGCGAGCAGTACTTC. Protein sequence: CASSSRGEQYF.

This clone appeared once. The chain recombines TRBV27 with TRBJ2-7; perhaps TRBD2 as D (5 bases). Germline V gene lookup returns CDR1 MNHEY and CDR2 SMNVEV (reference sequence). CDR3 length: 14 residues. With 2 bases removed from V and 5 bases from J, the gap between germline ends came to 13 bases. CDR3 sequence: CASSLGSAAHEQYF. CDR3 nucleotide sequence: TGTGCCAGCAGTTTAGGATCAGCGGCCCACGAGCAGTACTTC.

This chain joins TRBV29-1 and TRBJ1-1; 7 positions match TRBD1. After removal of 6 bases from V and 7 bases from J, the junction contained 2 bases not matched to a gene. This CDR3 spans 10 amino acids. The V gene's germline CDR1 is SQVTM and CDR2 ANQGSEA. Written as DNA, the CDR3 is TGCAGCGTAACAGGGGTTGAAGCTTTCTTT. Amino acid sequence: CSVTGVEAFF.

With respect to this clone: This sample includes further DNA sequences coding for the same CDR3. J is TRBJ2-7 and V is TRBV30; D is unclear. CDR3 length: 11 residues. Trimming stripped 0 bases from V and 5 bases from J, with 5 bases between. Germline loops: CDR1 GTSNPN, CDR2 SVGIG (reference sequence). CDR3 sequence reads: CAWSVADEQYF. The CDR3 DNA reads as TGTGCCTGGAGTGTTGCAGACGAGCAGTACTTC.

V usage is TRBV7-2 and J usage is TRBJ2-5, with D perhaps assigned TRBD1 or TRBD2 (5 bases each). V lost 5 bases and J 4 bases, leaving 23 bases between the germline ends. The CDR3 contains 17 residues. CDR1 SGHTA and CDR2 FQGNSA come from the germline V gene. CDR3 sequence reads: CASSPEVVIARGETQYF. CDR3 nucleotide sequence: TGTGCCAGCAGCCCCGAGGTCGTTATCGCGAGGGGAGAGACCCAGTACTTC.

The V gene is TRBV9, the J gene TRBJ2-7, with a possible D match to TRBD1 (5 bases). The V end was cut by 2 bases, the J end by 2 bases, with 11 bases between. CDR1 and CDR2 from the germline V gene are SGDLS and YYNGEE. The CDR3 spans 14 residues. CDR3 residues: CASSVHDRPYEQYF. The CDR3, as DNA: TGTGCCAGCAGCGTTCATGACAGACCCTACGAGCAGTACTTC.

This clone has a single count. This CDR3 is also generated by other DNA sequences in the sample. The V and J genes are TRBV9 and TRBJ1-1; 11 nucleotides agree with TRBD1. Germline values: CDR1 SGDLS, CDR2 YYNGEE. CDR3 length: 16 amino acids. V gave up 3 bases and J gave up 0 bases; unmatched junction bases: 4. The CDR3 is CASSEGTGGLNTEAFF. In nucleotides, the CDR3 is TGTGCCAGCAGCGAGGGGACAGGGGGACTGAACACTGAAGCTTTCTTT. The entire variable domain, with the rest obtained from reference TRBV9 and TRBJ1-1, is as follows: DSGVTQTPKHLITATGQRVTLRCSPRSGDLSVYWYQQSLDQGLQFLIQYYNGEERAKGNILERFSAQQFPDLHSELNLSSLELGDSALYFCASSEGTGGLNTEAFFGQGTRLTVV.

V gene TRBV19 combines with J gene TRBJ2-7, with TRBD2 matching over 11 bases. The CDR3 covers 14 residues. The ends lost 4 bases at V and 4 bases at J; junction bases unmatched: 3. Germline assignment: CDR1 LNHDA and CDR2 SQIVND (reference sequence). The DNA for the CDR3 is TGTGCCAGTAGTAACCTAGCGGGAGGATACGAGCAGTACTTC. It codes for CASSNLAGGYEQYF.

The chain combines TRBV5-4 with TRBJ2-2; D is undetermined. Germline CDR1 reads SGHNT; CDR2 reads YYREEE (reference sequence). Trimming took off 2 bases at V and 0 bases at J, with 5 bases between the two ends. The CDR3 is 14 amino acids. This chain's CDR3 is CASSFIANTGELFF. CDR3 DNA: TGTGCCAGCAGCTTTATAGCGAACACCGGGGAGCTGTTTTTT.

The genes are TRBV19 and TRBJ1-5; TRBD1 is a possible D gene (6 bases). Germline CDR1 and CDR2: LNHDA and SQIVND (reference sequence). V dropped 5 bases and J dropped 6 bases, with 26 bases sitting between them. The CDR3 runs 18 residues. The DNA of the CDR3 is TGTGCCAGTAGTTCGACGCCGTGGGGGGGCGAGGGAGGTCAGCCCCAGCATTTT. Translation gives CASSSTPWGGEGGQPQHF.

The chain carries TRBV6-1 and TRBJ1-1; 9 bases fit TRBD1. The CDR3 runs to 13 residues. The junction had 1 base not matched to a gene; V was cut back by 7 bases and J by 1 base. CDR1 and CDR2 (germline): MNHNS, SASEGT. CDR3 in DNA: TGTGCCAGCATGGACAGGGGGAACACTGAAGCTTTCTTT. Amino acids: CASMDRGNTEAFF.

This chain uses TRBV7-2 with TRBJ2-7; 8 nucleotides line up with TRBD2. Trimming at V came to 6 bases and at J to 3 bases, leaving 7 bases not matched to a gene. The length of the CDR3 is 14 residues. Germline loops: CDR1 SGHTA, CDR2 FQGNSA. The CDR3 region has the DNA TGTGCCAGCAGTCGTCCGGGACTAGTCTACGAGCAGTACTTC. Its protein is CASSRPGLVYEQYF.

J is TRBJ2-7 and V is TRBV2, with 9 nucleotides matching TRBD1. The CDR3 runs to 13 residues. Losses at the gene ends were 10 bases for V and 2 bases for J; bases not matched to a gene: 6. Germline CDR1 reads SNHLY; CDR2 reads FYNNEI. CDR3 DNA: TGTGCCACCAGGGGACAGGGCCCCTACGAGCAGTACTTC. It encodes CATRGQGPYEQYF.

The rearrangement links TRBV7-9 to TRBJ1-6, with 10 nucleotides matching TRBD1. CDR1 SEHNR and CDR2 FQNEAQ come from the germline V gene (reference sequence). The J segment lost 8 bases and the V segment lost 5 bases, leaving 3 bases of the junction unmatched. The CDR3 is 14 residues long. CDR3 residues: CASSIGQGDSPLHF. In DNA, the CDR3 is TGTGCCAGCAGCATCGGACAGGGGGATTCACCCCTCCACTTT.

The chain links TRBV27 to TRBJ2-3; unclear D gene. CDR3 size: 14 residues. Germline V gene data show CDR1 as MNHEY and CDR2 as SMNVEV (reference sequence). V dropped 2 bases and J dropped 0 bases, with 6 bases sitting between them. This chain's CDR3 is CASSLARSTDTQYF. CDR3 DNA sequence: TGTGCCAGCAGTTTAGCGCGTAGCACAGATACGCAGTATTTT.

The chain couples TRBV6-1 to TRBJ2-3, with D perhaps TRBD2 (6 bases). This CDR3 region has 18 residues. V lost 1 base and J 1 base, leaving 18 bases between the germline ends. Germline values: CDR1 MNHNS, CDR2 SASEGT. The CDR3 here is CASSEEGGAGWGTDTQYF. CDR3 nucleotides: TGTGCCAGCAGTGAAGAAGGTGGGGCGGGGTGGGGCACAGATACGCAGTATTTT.

The gene calls are TRBV7-9 and TRBJ2-5; D is ambiguous. V was trimmed by 2 bases and J by 4 bases, leaving 14 bases between them. The CDR3 runs to 15 residues. CDR1 and CDR2 (germline): SEHNR, FQNEAQ (reference sequence). The CDR3 loop is CASSLFIGLSETQYF. The CDR3 DNA reads TGTGCCAGCAGCTTATTTATCGGGCTTTCAGAGACCCAGTACTTC.

This sequence joins TRBV6-5 and TRBJ1-1; a weak D match, TRBD1 (5 bases). Per the germline V gene, CDR1 is MNHEY and CDR2 is SVGAGI. V was trimmed by 7 bases and J by 3 bases, leaving 12 bases between them. The CDR3 spans 13 residues. The CDR3 here is CASMGGWDTEAFF. DNA of the CDR3: TGTGCCAGCATGGGGGGGTGGGACACTGAAGCTTTCTTT.

Regarding this clone: The sample holds other DNA sequences that translate to the same CDR3. The V call is TRBV9, the J call TRBJ2-7; D unclear. Trimming left V 0 bases short and J 2 bases short, with 6 bases between. The CDR3 covers 13 residues. Germline CDR1 SGDLS, CDR2 YYNGEE. The CDR3 region has the DNA TGTGCCAGCAGCGTAGACGGAACCTACGAGCAGTACTTC. Translation gives CASSVDGTYEQYF.

The chain couples TRBV5-1 to TRBJ2-1, with 12 bases lining up with TRBD1. V lost 1 base and J lost 8; bases outside the gene matches: 10. The germline gives CDR1 SGHRS, CDR2 YFSETQ. The CDR3 has 17 amino acids. The CDR3 loop reads CASSLPSGTGGRDEQFF. For the CDR3, the DNA is TGCGCCAGCAGCTTGCCCTCCGGGACAGGGGGCCGGGATGAGCAGTTCTTC.